These 9 T cell receptor beta chains were sequenced from one sample in a study of blood T cell repertoires in COVID-19. TCRdb keeps only in-frame clones here, not all; method: immunoSEQ multiplex PCR. The sample consists of 250,000 or so clones, 86% of them appearing once. The sequenced sample consisted of PBMCs or T cells enriched from blood (not recorded which). Every receptor here comes from a woman aged 50 to 60 who had recovered from COVID-19.

The rearrangement joins TRBV19 to TRBJ2-5, with 9 bases fitting TRBD2. V gave up 6 bases and J gave up 3 bases; unmatched junction bases: 8. CDR3 length equals 15 residues. From germline, CDR1 is LNHDA and CDR2 SQIVND (reference sequence). The DNA for the CDR3 is TGTGCCAGTAGGAGGACTAGCGTGGAGGAAGAGACCCAGTACTTC. The encoded protein is CASRRTSVEEETQYF.

V is TRBV27 and J is TRBJ2-5; TRBD2 might be the D (6 bases). The germline V gene has CDR1 MNHEY and CDR2 SMNVEV (reference sequence). Trimming removed 11 bases at V and 5 bases at J, with 21 bases between. The CDR3 extends over 14 amino acids. The CDR3 sequence is CASGRRAILETQYF. The CDR3 DNA reads as TGTGCCTCGGGCCGGAGGGCTATTTTGGAGACCCAGTACTTC.

This clone was seen more than once but under ten times. This chain connects TRBV7-2 to TRBJ1-2; TRBD1 might be the D (6 bases). V shed 1 base and J shed 4 bases, with 10 bases lying between them. This CDR3 contains 14 residues. Germline assignment: CDR1 SGHTA and CDR2 FQGNSA. CDR3 sequence (DNA): TGTGCCAGCAGCTTAGAGCGGGACATCTATGGCTACACCTTC. Translating gives CASSLERDIYGYTF.

The V call is TRBV7-2, the J call TRBJ2-5, with 9 positions matching TRBD2. The CDR3 is 13 amino acids. Trimming removed 5 bases from V and 7 bases from J; junction bases left unmatched: 5. Germline V gives CDR1 SGHTA, CDR2 FQGNSA. Here the CDR3 DNA reads TGTGCCAGCAGCACGGGACTAGCTGGGACCCAGTACTTC. Translating it yields CASSTGLAGTQYF.

This clone has only a few counts. This chain links TRBV14 with TRBJ2-1; 11 bases fit TRBD2. Germline V gene sequence: CDR1 SGHDN, CDR2 FVKESK. Trimming at V came to 2 bases and at J to 4 bases, leaving 1 base not matched to a gene. CDR3 length: 15 amino acids. CDR3 bases: TGTGCCAGCAGCCAAAGACTAGCGGGGTACAATGAGCAGTTCTTC. Translation gives CASSQRLAGYNEQFF.

The chain couples TRBV28 to TRBJ2-2; 7 bases are a match to TRBD2. The germline V gene has CDR1 MDHEN and CDR2 SYDVKM. Trimming removed 3 bases from V and 1 base from J; junction bases left unmatched: 11. The CDR3 spans 18 residues. The CDR3 loop reads CASSFRSSGYGNTGELFF. The CDR3 DNA reads as TGTGCCAGCAGTTTTAGGTCTAGCGGTTATGGGAACACCGGGGAGCTGTTTTTT. Full variable domain (missing parts from reference TRBV28 and TRBJ2-2): DVKVTQSSRYLVKRTGEKVFLECVQDMDHENMFWYRQDPGLGLRLIYFSYDVKMKEKGDIPEGYSVSREKKERFSLILESASTNQTSMYLCASSFRSSGYGNTGELFFGEGSRLTVL.

The CDR3 here is CASSPGDMIYGYTF. As DNA, the CDR3 is TGTGCCAGCAGCCCAGGGGACATGATCTATGGCTACACCTTC. The chain combines TRBV7-8 with TRBJ1-2; a possible D gene is TRBD1 (6 bases). The germline V and J ends were trimmed by 5 bases and 4 bases, with 14 bases remaining between them. The CDR3 runs to 14 residues. From germline, CDR1 is SGHVS and CDR2 FQNEAQ.

V and J are TRBV10-1 and TRBJ1-1; 7 bases are shared with TRBD1. J gave up 8 bases and V 1 base, and 7 bases lay outside the gene matches. There are 14 residues in the CDR3. Looked up from germline, CDR1 is WNHNN and CDR2 is SYGVQD (reference sequence). The CDR3, as DNA: TGCGCCAGCAGTGAGTATCGACAGGGTGGAGAAGCTTTCTTT. Encoded protein: CASSEYRQGGEAFF.

This clone was observed once. This chain uses TRBV7-2 with TRBJ1-4, with 8 bases lining up with TRBD1. V gave up 3 bases and J gave up 5 bases; unmatched junction bases: 5. Germline V CDR1 and CDR2: SGHTA, FQGNSA. CDR3 size: 15 residues. The CDR3 protein is CASSFRTGINEKLFF. In DNA form, the CDR3 reads TGTGCCAGCAGCTTCCGGACAGGGATAAATGAAAAACTGTTTTTT.